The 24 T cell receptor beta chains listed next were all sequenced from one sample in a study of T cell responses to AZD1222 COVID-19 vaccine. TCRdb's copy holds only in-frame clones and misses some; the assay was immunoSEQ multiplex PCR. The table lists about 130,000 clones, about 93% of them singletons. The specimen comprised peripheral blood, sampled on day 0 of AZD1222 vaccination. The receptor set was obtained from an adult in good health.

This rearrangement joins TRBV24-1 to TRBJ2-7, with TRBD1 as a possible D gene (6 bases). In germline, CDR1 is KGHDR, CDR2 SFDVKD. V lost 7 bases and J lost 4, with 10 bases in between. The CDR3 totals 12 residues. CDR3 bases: TGTGCCACCAGACAGGGAAGGTACGAGCAGTACTTC. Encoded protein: CATRQGRYEQYF.

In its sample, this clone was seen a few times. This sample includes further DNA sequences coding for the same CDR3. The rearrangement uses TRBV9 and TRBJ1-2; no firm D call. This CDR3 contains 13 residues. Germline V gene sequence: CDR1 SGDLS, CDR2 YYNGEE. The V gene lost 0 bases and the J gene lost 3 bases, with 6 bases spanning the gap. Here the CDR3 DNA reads TGTGCCAGCAGCGTAGGGGGAGACTATGGCTACACCTTC. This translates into CASSVGGDYGYTF.

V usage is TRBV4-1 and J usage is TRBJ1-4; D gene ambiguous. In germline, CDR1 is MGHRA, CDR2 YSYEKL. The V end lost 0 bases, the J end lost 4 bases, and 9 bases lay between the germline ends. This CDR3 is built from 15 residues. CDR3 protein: CASSQEAADNEKLFF. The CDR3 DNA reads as TGCGCCAGCAGCCAAGAGGCGGCCGATAATGAAAAACTGTTTTTT.

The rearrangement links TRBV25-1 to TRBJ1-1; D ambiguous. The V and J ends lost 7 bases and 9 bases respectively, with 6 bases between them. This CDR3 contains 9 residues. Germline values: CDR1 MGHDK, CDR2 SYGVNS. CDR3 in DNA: TGTGCCAGCACCTACCAAGCTTTCTTT. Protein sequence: CASTYQAFF.

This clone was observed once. In DNA, the CDR3 is TGTGCCAGTAGAACCCAGACTAACTATGGCTACACCTTC. Its protein is CASRTQTNYGYTF. The rearrangement links TRBV19 to TRBJ1-2, with D unclear. Per the germline V gene, CDR1 is LNHDA and CDR2 is SQIVND (reference sequence). V lost 6 bases, J lost 0 bases, and 8 bases lay in between. The CDR3 is made up of 13 amino acids.

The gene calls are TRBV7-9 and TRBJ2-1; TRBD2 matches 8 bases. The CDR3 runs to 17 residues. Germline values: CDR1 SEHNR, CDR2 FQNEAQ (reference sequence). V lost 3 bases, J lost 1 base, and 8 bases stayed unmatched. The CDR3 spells CASSFARRGVSYNEQFF. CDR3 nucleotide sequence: TGTGCCAGCAGCTTCGCGCGGCGGGGGGTATCCTACAATGAGCAGTTCTTC.

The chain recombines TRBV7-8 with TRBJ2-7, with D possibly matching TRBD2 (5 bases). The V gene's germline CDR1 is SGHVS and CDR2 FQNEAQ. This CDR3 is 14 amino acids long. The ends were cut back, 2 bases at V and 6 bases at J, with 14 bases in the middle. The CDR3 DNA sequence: TGTGCCAGCAGCTTAAGGGTCCTAGCCGTCGAGCAGTACTTC. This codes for CASSLRVLAVEQYF.

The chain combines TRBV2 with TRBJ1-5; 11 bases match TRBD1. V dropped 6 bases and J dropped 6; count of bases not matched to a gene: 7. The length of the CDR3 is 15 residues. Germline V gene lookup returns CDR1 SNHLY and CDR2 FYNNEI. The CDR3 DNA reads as TGTGCCAGCAGGGCCGGGACAGGGGGGGGTCAGCCCCAGCATTTT. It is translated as CASRAGTGGGQPQHF.

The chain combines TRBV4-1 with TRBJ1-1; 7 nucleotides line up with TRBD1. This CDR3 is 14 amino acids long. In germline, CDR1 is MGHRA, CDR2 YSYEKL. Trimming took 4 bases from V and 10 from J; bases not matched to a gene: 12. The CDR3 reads CASSPPGQIVGAFF. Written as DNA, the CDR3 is TGCGCCAGCAGCCCGCCGGGACAGATCGTAGGAGCTTTCTTT.

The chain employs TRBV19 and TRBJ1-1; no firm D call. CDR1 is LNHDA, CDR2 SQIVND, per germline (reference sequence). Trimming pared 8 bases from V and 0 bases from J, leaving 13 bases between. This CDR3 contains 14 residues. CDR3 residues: CASSLGAVNTEAFF. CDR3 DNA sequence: TGTGCCAGTTCATTGGGAGCTGTGAACACTGAAGCTTTCTTT.

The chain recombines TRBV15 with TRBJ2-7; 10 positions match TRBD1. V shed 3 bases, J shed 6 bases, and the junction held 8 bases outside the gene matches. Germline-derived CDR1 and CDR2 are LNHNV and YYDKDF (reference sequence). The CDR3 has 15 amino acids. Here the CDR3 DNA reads TGTGCCACCAGCAGCCCGGGGACAGGGGTGGCCGAGCAGTACTTC. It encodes CATSSPGTGVAEQYF.

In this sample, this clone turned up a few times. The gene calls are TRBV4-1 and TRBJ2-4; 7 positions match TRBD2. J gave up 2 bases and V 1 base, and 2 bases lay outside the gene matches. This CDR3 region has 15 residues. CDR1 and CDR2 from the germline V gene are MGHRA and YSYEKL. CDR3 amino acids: CASSQGGGSKNIQYF. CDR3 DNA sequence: TGCGCCAGCAGCCAAGGCGGGGGATCCAAAAACATTCAGTACTTC.

The CDR3 spells CASRGAGGAYGYTF. Written as DNA, the CDR3 is TGTGCCAGCAGAGGGGCAGGGGGCGCCTATGGCTACACCTTC. The V gene is TRBV7-8, the J gene TRBJ1-2; TRBD1 matches at 8 bases. V lost 6 bases, J lost 4 bases, and 7 bases stayed unmatched. The CDR3 extends over 14 amino acids. CDR1 SGHVS and CDR2 FQNEAQ come from the germline V gene.

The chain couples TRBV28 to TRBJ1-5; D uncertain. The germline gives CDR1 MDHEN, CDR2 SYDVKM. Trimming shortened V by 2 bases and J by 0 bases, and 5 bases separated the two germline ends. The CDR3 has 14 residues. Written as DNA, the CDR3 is TGTGCCAGCAGTTTACTTTATAGCAATCAGCCCCAGCATTTT. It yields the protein CASSLLYSNQPQHF.

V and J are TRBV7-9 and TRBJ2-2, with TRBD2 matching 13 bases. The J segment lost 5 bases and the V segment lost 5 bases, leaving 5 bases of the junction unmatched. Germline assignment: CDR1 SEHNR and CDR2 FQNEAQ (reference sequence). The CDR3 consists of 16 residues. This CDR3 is CASSPWTSGGTGELFF. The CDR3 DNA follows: TGTGCCAGCAGCCCGTGGACTAGCGGGGGAACCGGGGAGCTGTTTTTT.

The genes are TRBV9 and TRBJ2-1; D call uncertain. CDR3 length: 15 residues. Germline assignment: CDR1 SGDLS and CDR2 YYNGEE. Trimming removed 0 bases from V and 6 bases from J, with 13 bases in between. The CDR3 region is CASSVGTLSLNEQFF. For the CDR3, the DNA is TGTGCCAGCAGCGTAGGGACCCTCAGCCTCAATGAGCAGTTCTTC.

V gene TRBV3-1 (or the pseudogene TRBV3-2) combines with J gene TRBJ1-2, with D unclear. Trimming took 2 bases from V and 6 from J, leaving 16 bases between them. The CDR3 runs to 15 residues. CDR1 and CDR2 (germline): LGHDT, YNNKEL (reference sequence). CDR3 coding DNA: TGTGCCAGCAGCCAACACTCACAACACGGGGATGGCTACACCTTC. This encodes CASSQHSQHGDGYTF.

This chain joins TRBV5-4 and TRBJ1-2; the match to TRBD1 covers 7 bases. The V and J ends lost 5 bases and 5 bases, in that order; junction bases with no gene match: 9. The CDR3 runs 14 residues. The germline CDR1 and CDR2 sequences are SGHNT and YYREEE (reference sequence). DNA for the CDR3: TGTGCCAGCAGGTTCAAAGGGGGCGAGTATGGCTACACCTTC. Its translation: CASRFKGGEYGYTF.

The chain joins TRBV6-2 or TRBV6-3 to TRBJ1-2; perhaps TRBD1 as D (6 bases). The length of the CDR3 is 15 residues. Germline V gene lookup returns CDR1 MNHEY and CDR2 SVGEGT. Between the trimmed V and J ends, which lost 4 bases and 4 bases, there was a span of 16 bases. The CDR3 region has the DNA TGTGCCAGCAGTTTCCCGCGCGGGGGCGGCTATGGCTACACCTTC. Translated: CASSFPRGGGYGYTF.

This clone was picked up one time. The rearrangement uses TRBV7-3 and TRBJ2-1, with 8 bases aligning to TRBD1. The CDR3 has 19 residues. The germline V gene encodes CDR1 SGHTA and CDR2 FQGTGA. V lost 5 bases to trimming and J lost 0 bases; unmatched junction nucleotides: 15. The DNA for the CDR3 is TGTGCCAGCAGCGGTTCTCGTCCGGGACAGGACTACTCCTACAATGAGCAGTTCTTC. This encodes CASSGSRPGQDYSYNEQFF.

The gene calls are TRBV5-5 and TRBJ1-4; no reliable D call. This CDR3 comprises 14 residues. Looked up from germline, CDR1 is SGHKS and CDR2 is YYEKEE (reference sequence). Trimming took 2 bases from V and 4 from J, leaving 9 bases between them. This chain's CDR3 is CASSFFGFNEKLFF. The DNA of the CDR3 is TGTGCCAGCAGCTTCTTTGGATTTAATGAAAAACTGTTTTTT.

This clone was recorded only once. DNA for the CDR3: TGCAGCGTTGGAGTTTCCGTAAACACTGAAGCTTTCTTT. Encoded protein: CSVGVSVNTEAFF. The chain combines TRBV29-1 with TRBJ1-1, with no clear D. The CDR3 is made up of 13 amino acids. The V gene lost 4 bases and the J gene lost 2 bases, with 11 bases spanning the gap. Germline V gene lookup returns CDR1 SQVTM and CDR2 ANQGSEA.

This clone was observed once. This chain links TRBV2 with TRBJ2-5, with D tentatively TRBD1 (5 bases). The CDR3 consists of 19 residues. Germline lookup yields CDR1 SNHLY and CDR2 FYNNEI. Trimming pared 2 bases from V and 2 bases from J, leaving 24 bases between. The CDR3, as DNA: TGTGCCAGCAGTGAACTAACAGGTTTTGTCCGTGCGTCACAAGAGACCCAGTACTTC. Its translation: CASSELTGFVRASQETQYF.

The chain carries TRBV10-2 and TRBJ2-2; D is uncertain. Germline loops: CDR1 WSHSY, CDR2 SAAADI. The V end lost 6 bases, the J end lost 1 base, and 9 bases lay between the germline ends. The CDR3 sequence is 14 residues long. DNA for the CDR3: TGCGCCAGCAGGTTTGATTTGAACACCGGGGAGCTGTTTTTT. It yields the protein CASRFDLNTGELFF.